These 27 T cell receptor beta chains originate from one sample sequenced in a study of blood T cell repertoires in COVID-19. The protocol was immunoSEQ multiplex PCR, while the TCRdb copy is restricted to in-frame clones and leaves out a portion. The data show about 500,000 clones, roughly 91% seen once. Source material: peripheral blood. These TCRs come from a woman aged 45-59 years with COVID-19, enrolled during active disease.

The gene calls are TRBV19 and TRBJ2-1, with a weak D call TRBD2 (5 bases). V lost 4 bases to trimming and J lost 4 bases, with 11 bases between them. Germline V gives CDR1 LNHDA, CDR2 SQIVND (reference sequence). This CDR3 comprises 14 residues. The CDR3 nucleotides are TGTGCCAGTAGTAAGGTCCCGGGGTACAATGAGCAGTTCTTC. Protein product: CASSKVPGYNEQFF.

V and J are TRBV3-1 (or the pseudogene TRBV3-2) and TRBJ2-3, with a possible D match to TRBD1 (6 bases). This CDR3 comprises 15 residues. Deletions cut 1 base from V and 3 bases from J, with 11 bases between. Germline CDR1 reads LGHDT; CDR2 reads YNNKEL (reference sequence). DNA for the CDR3: TGTGCCAGCAGCCAAGTGGCAGGGGTGACAGATACGCAGTATTTT. This translates into CASSQVAGVTDTQYF.

The rearrangement joins TRBV2 to TRBJ1-1; no definite D call. CDR1 SNHLY and CDR2 FYNNEI come from the germline V gene. The V and J ends lost 6 bases and 1 base respectively, with 9 bases between them. CDR3 size: 13 residues. This CDR3 reads CASSLEGNTEAFF. CDR3 DNA: TGTGCCAGCAGCCTGGAGGGGAACACTGAAGCTTTCTTT. The full variable domain, rest sourced from reference TRBV2 and TRBJ1-1, is EPEVTQTPSHQVTQMGQEVILRCVPISNHLYFYWYRQILGQKVEFLVSFYNNEISEKSEIFDDQFSVERPDGSNFTLKIRSTKLEDSAMYFCASSLEGNTEAFFGQGTRLTVV.

CDR3 amino acids: CASSMTRGGASYEQYF. DNA of the CDR3: TGTGCCAGCAGCATGACTCGGGGCGGGGCCTCCTACGAGCAGTACTTC. The genes are TRBV7-8 and TRBJ2-7, with D possibly TRBD2 on 6 matching bases. V was shortened by 5 bases and J by 0 bases, with 17 bases between the two germline ends. CDR1 SGHVS and CDR2 FQNEAQ come from the germline V gene. The CDR3 is 16 residues long.

J is TRBJ2-5 and V is TRBV19; the match to TRBD2 covers 11 bases. V lost 5 bases and J lost 1; bases outside the gene matches: 6. The V gene's germline CDR1 is LNHDA and CDR2 SQIVND (reference sequence). CDR3 length: 16 residues. CDR3 residues: CASSPRLAGSQETQYF. Here the CDR3 DNA reads TGTGCCAGTAGTCCTCGACTAGCGGGGTCCCAAGAGACCCAGTACTTC.

V usage is TRBV3-1 (or the pseudogene TRBV3-2) and J usage is TRBJ2-3; weak D call: TRBD2 (5 bases). Trimming took off 4 bases at V and 4 bases at J, with 15 bases between the two ends. The germline V gene encodes CDR1 LGHDT and CDR2 YNNKEL (reference sequence). The CDR3 extends over 15 amino acids. CDR3 protein: CASSPLATGADTQYF. The CDR3 nucleotides are TGTGCCAGCAGCCCGCTAGCCACGGGTGCAGATACGCAGTATTTT.

The genes are TRBV28 and TRBJ2-7; 9 bases fit TRBD1. The CDR3 is 13 amino acids. The junction had 5 bases not matched to a gene; V was cut back by 6 bases and J by 5 bases. CDR1 and CDR2 (germline): MDHEN, SYDVKM. The CDR3 spells CASRGQGAHEQYF. The CDR3 DNA reads as TGTGCCAGCAGGGGACAGGGCGCACACGAGCAGTACTTC.

This chain uses TRBV21-1 with TRBJ1-1. TRBV21-1 is flagged as a pseudogene. The CDR3 spans 17 residues. The CDR3 region is CASIFHRRGYLNTEAFF. For the CDR3, the DNA is TGTGCCAGCATCTTCCACAGACGGGGATACCTGAACACTGAAGCTTTCTTT.

This chain connects TRBV5-1 to TRBJ2-2; D might be TRBD2 (5 bases). This CDR3 contains 16 residues. Trimming removed 0 bases from V and 1 base from J, with 10 bases in between. The germline V gene has CDR1 SGHRS and CDR2 YFSETQ. The CDR3 reads CASSLVPGLNTGELFF. CDR3 nucleotide sequence: TGCGCCAGCAGCTTGGTCCCCGGACTGAACACCGGGGAGCTGTTTTTT.

The chain has TRBV23-1 and TRBJ1-5, with TRBD1 matching 7 bases. TRBV23-1 counts as an open reading frame of uncertain function. V shed 3 bases, J shed 0 bases, and the junction held 2 bases outside the gene matches. The CDR3 sequence is 15 residues long. CDR3 DNA: TGCGCCAGCAGTCACGGGACAGATAGCAATCAGCCCCAGCATTTT. Amino acids: CASSHGTDSNQPQHF.

The chain uses TRBV29-1 and TRBJ2-7, with D maybe TRBD1 (6 bases). Germline loops: CDR1 SQVTM, CDR2 ANQGSEA. V was cut by 3 bases and J by 5 bases, with 11 bases left in between. This CDR3 has 12 residues. The CDR3 nucleotides are TGCAGCGTTGAGAAGGGGGTGAACGAGCAGTACTTC. Its protein product is CSVEKGVNEQYF.

The rearrangement links TRBV5-1 to TRBJ2-1; TRBD1 is a possible D gene (7 bases). The CDR3 consists of 14 residues. CDR1 and CDR2 (germline): SGHRS, YFSETQ. V lost 4 bases, J lost 6 bases, and 14 bases lay in between. CDR3 protein: CASSEGAGINEQFF. In DNA, the CDR3 is TGCGCCAGCAGCGAGGGGGCGGGGATCAATGAGCAGTTCTTC.

The rearrangement uses TRBV6-5 and TRBJ1-3; the match to TRBD1 covers 8 bases. Trimming at V came to 5 bases and at J to 4 bases, leaving 4 bases not matched to a gene. The CDR3 has 14 amino acids. Germline V gene sequence: CDR1 MNHEY, CDR2 SVGAGI. The DNA of the CDR3 is TGTGCCAGCAGTCAACAGGGGGTCGGAAACACCATATATTTT. Residues: CASSQQGVGNTIYF.

The J gene is TRBJ2-1, the V gene TRBV5-1; D possibly corresponds to TRBD1 (6 bases). Trimming removed 5 bases at V and 4 bases at J, with 10 bases between. The CDR3 has 13 residues. Germline V gene lookup returns CDR1 SGHRS and CDR2 YFSETQ. CDR3 amino acids: CASSTDSYNEQFF. CDR3 nucleotides: TGCGCCAGCAGTACGGACAGTTACAATGAGCAGTTCTTC.

The chain combines TRBV7-2 with TRBJ1-2; TRBD1 aligns across 9 bases. With 6 bases clipped from V and 4 bases from J, the junction kept 9 bases outside the gene matches. This CDR3 has 15 residues. CDR1 SGHTA and CDR2 FQGNSA come from the germline V gene. The CDR3: CASSHQTGGPYGYTF. DNA for the CDR3: TGTGCCAGCAGTCACCAGACAGGGGGACCCTATGGCTACACCTTC.

V gene TRBV11-2 combines with J gene TRBJ2-7, with D possibly matching TRBD1 (6 bases). Germline V CDR1 and CDR2: SGHAT, FQNNGV. V shed 5 bases and J shed 3 bases, with 20 bases lying between them. This CDR3 has 16 amino acids. Here the CDR3 reads CASSRSEGTLFYEQYF. The CDR3 nucleotides are TGTGCCAGCAGCCGTTCAGAAGGGACACTCTTCTACGAGCAGTACTTC.

The chain is built from TRBV5-6 and TRBJ1-2, with D tentatively TRBD1 (5 bases). The germline V gene has CDR1 SGHDT and CDR2 YYEEEE. V lost 4 bases to trimming and J lost 4 bases, with 23 bases between them. The CDR3 length is 17 residues. CDR3 in amino acids: CASSAVGWAGRSYGYTF. CDR3 sequence (DNA): TGTGCCAGCAGCGCGGTAGGGTGGGCAGGGCGAAGCTATGGCTACACCTTC.

The J gene is TRBJ1-1, the V gene TRBV19; no firm D call. Germline assignment: CDR1 LNHDA and CDR2 SQIVND (reference sequence). CDR3 length equals 14 residues. Trimming cost V 0 bases and J 1 base, with 6 bases left between them. The CDR3 here is CASSIDGENTEAFF. As DNA, the CDR3 is TGTGCCAGTAGTATAGACGGGGAGAACACTGAAGCTTTCTTT.

This rearrangement joins TRBV5-8 to TRBJ1-1, with a possible D match to TRBD1 (5 bases). The CDR3 contains 12 residues. In germline, CDR1 is SGHTS, CDR2 YDEGEE. V was cut by 7 bases and J by 10 bases, with 17 bases left in between. The CDR3 protein is CASHTPGGIAFF. In DNA, the CDR3 is TGTGCCAGCCATACCCCCGGGGGAATAGCTTTCTTT.

This chain joins TRBV5-1 and TRBJ2-7, with 10 bases matching TRBD1. V gave up 4 bases and J gave up 4 bases; unmatched junction bases: 5. The germline gives CDR1 SGHRS, CDR2 YFSETQ. The CDR3 runs 14 residues. The CDR3 sequence: CASSIGQGGYEQYF. In DNA, the CDR3 is TGCGCCAGCAGCATCGGACAGGGGGGGTACGAGCAGTACTTC.

The chain combines TRBV19 with TRBJ1-2; the D gene is possibly TRBD1 (6 bases). CDR1 is LNHDA, CDR2 SQIVND, per germline (reference sequence). V lost 5 bases and J lost 5, with 18 bases in between. The CDR3 contains 15 residues. The CDR3 loop reads CASSATPGTTYGYTF. The CDR3 DNA follows: TGTGCCAGTAGTGCAACACCCGGGACAACATATGGCTACACCTTC. The full variable domain, its missing parts supplied by reference TRBV19 and TRBJ1-2, is DGGITQSPKYLFRKEGQNVTLSCEQNLNHDAMYWYRQDPGQGLRLIYYSQIVNDFQKGDIAEGYSVSREKKESFPLTVTSAQKNPTAFYLCASSATPGTTYGYTFGSGTRLTVV.

The chain couples TRBV5-1 to TRBJ1-6, with 8 positions matching TRBD1. Trimming took 4 bases from V and 10 from J; bases not matched to a gene: 7. The CDR3 length is 14 residues. Germline lookup yields CDR1 SGHRS and CDR2 YFSETQ. The CDR3 protein is CASSLHRGGSPLHF. CDR3 DNA: TGCGCCAGCAGCCTTCACAGGGGGGGATCACCCCTCCACTTT. Supplemented by reference TRBV5-1 and TRBJ1-6, the full variable domain reads KAGVTQTPRYLIKTRGQQVTLSCSPISGHRSVSWYQQTPGQGLQFLFEYFSETQRNKGNFPGRFSGRQFSNSRSEMNVSTLELGDSALYLCASSLHRGGSPLHFGNGTRLTVT.

This chain connects TRBV7-2 to TRBJ1-2; 8 positions agree with TRBD1. V was pared by 2 bases and J by 4 bases, with 6 bases of the junction left unmatched. CDR1 is SGHTA, CDR2 FQGNSA, per germline. CDR3 length: 15 residues. Here the CDR3 DNA reads TGTGCCAGCAGCTTAAATGGGGGACAGGCCTATGGCTACACCTTC. It is translated as CASSLNGGQAYGYTF.

The V call is TRBV19, the J call TRBJ1-6, with no clear D. V lost 5 bases and J 7 bases, leaving 15 bases between the germline ends. The germline V gene has CDR1 LNHDA and CDR2 SQIVND (reference sequence). The CDR3 length is 15 residues. The CDR3 loop is CASSPFSTGNSPLHF. In nucleotides, the CDR3 is TGTGCCAGTAGTCCCTTCTCGACGGGGAATTCACCCCTCCACTTT.

The chain combines TRBV9 with TRBJ1-2; no clear D. V was pared by 0 bases and J by 4 bases, with 4 bases between. CDR3 length equals 12 residues. Per the germline V gene, CDR1 is SGDLS and CDR2 is YYNGEE. As DNA, the CDR3 is TGTGCCAGCAGCGTAGACTTCTATGGCTACACCTTC. It yields the protein CASSVDFYGYTF.

The chain couples TRBV7-9 to TRBJ2-3; a possible D gene is TRBD2 (5 bases). V was shortened by 1 base and J by 3 bases, with 14 bases between the two germline ends. CDR3 length: 16 residues. The germline CDR1 and CDR2 sequences are SEHNR and FQNEAQ (reference sequence). The CDR3 coding sequence is TGTGCCAGCAGCTTAGGATATCTAGCAGGAACAGATACGCAGTATTTT. Its translation: CASSLGYLAGTDTQYF.

V is TRBV12-3 or TRBV12-4 and J is TRBJ1-3, with TRBD1 matching over 8 bases. With V trimmed by 5 bases and J by 15 bases, 9 bases remained unmatched. The CDR3 runs 12 residues. The CDR3 DNA reads as TGTGCCAGCAGTCCGACAGGGGCGGTGACATATTTT. This gives the protein CASSPTGAVTYF.